The 20 T cell receptor beta chains below all came from one sample that was sequenced in a study of cytomegalovirus exposure and HLA in healthy donors. Researchers ran the PCR with 60 Vbeta and 13 Jbeta primers. Profiled with immunoSEQ multiplex PCR; TCRdb holds only in-frame clones, not every one. The data contain 100,000 to 150,000 clones, more than 75% of them seen just once; the ten biggest clones take up around 3.9%. The sample comprised PBMCs. The receptors were gathered from a man aged 35-49 years in good health and CMV-seronegative.

In nucleotides, the CDR3 is TGTGCCAGCAGTTCACCCCAAGACAGGGGGAACGGCTACACCTTC. Amino acid sequence: CASSSPQDRGNGYTF. The chain recombines TRBV28 with TRBJ1-2, with 9 bases lining up with TRBD1. The germline V gene has CDR1 MDHEN and CDR2 SYDVKM. The ends lost 4 bases at V and 8 bases at J; junction bases unmatched: 11. CDR3 size: 15 residues.

This clone turned up a few times. One junction end disagrees with the germline gene, perhaps due to a read error. The rearrangement uses TRBV20-1 and TRBJ1-1; possible D gene TRBD1, 5 bases. CDR3 size: 9 residues. Germline assignment: CDR1 DFQATT and CDR2 SNEGSKA (reference sequence). CDR3 in amino acids: CSVPQEQAF. The DNA of the CDR3 is TGCAGTGTTCCACAGGAGCAAGCCTTT.

DNA of the CDR3: TGTGCCAGCAGCTGGGAGGTCACAGATACGCAGTATTTT. Encoded protein: CASSWEVTDTQYF. The gene calls are TRBV7-9 and TRBJ2-3; tentative D call: TRBD2 (6 bases). CDR3 length: 13 residues. Trimming shortened V by 4 bases and J by 2 bases, and 7 bases separated the two germline ends. CDR1 is SEHNR and CDR2 is FQNEAQ in the germline V gene (reference sequence).

The chain carries TRBV5-5 and TRBJ2-5; 8 bases are a match to TRBD1. The J segment lost 5 bases and the V segment lost 4 bases, leaving 10 bases of the junction unmatched. The germline V gene encodes CDR1 SGHKS and CDR2 YYEKEE (reference sequence). The CDR3 totals 15 residues. The CDR3 region has the DNA TGTGCCAGCAGCCCCCGAGGACAGGGCGGCGAGACCCAGTACTTC. Protein: CASSPRGQGGETQYF.

This clone was detected a few times. The chain uses TRBV6-5 and TRBJ1-2; D remains ambiguous. The CDR3 consists of 14 residues. Germline CDR1 MNHEY, CDR2 SVGAGI. Trimming stripped 0 bases from V and 0 bases from J, with 5 bases between. CDR3 loop: CASSYSSANYGYTF. CDR3 nucleotides: TGTGCCAGCAGTTACTCATCAGCTAACTATGGCTACACCTTC.

The chain employs TRBV10-3 and TRBJ2-2; TRBD1 matches at 12 bases. J lost 7 bases, V lost 9 bases, and 12 bases had no gene match. This CDR3 has 16 residues. From germline, CDR1 is ENHRY and CDR2 SYGVKD. CDR3 nucleotides: TGTGCCATACGAACGTCCGGGACAGGGGGCTTCGGGGAGCTGTTTTTT. Encoded protein: CAIRTSGTGGFGELFF.

The V call is TRBV28, the J call TRBJ2-7; possible D gene TRBD1, 5 bases. V dropped 6 bases and J dropped 1 base, with 13 bases sitting between them. The CDR3 spans 14 residues. Germline CDR1 and CDR2: MDHEN and SYDVKM. CDR3 residues: CASRTERNSYEQYF. As DNA, the CDR3 is TGTGCCAGCAGGACAGAACGAAATTCCTACGAGCAGTACTTC.

This chain joins TRBV4-2 and TRBJ2-7, with a weak D call TRBD1 (6 bases). The V gene lost 1 base and the J gene lost 0 bases, with 19 bases spanning the gap. From germline, CDR1 is LGHNA and CDR2 YNFKEQ. CDR3 length: 18 amino acids. CDR3 in DNA: TGTGCCAGCAGCCAAGGGGACACTTCCCGCTTGAGCTCCTACGAGCAGTACTTC. Translating gives CASSQGDTSRLSSYEQYF.

This clone was observed a few times. This chain uses TRBV7-9 with TRBJ2-7, with TRBD1 matching over 7 bases. The ends lost 5 bases at V and 6 bases at J; junction bases unmatched: 10. Per the germline V gene, CDR1 is SEHNR and CDR2 is FQNEAQ (reference sequence). This CDR3 is built from 14 residues. The CDR3 sequence: CASSADRALREQYF. The CDR3 region has the DNA TGTGCCAGCAGCGCAGACAGGGCGCTTCGCGAGCAGTACTTC.

Note on this clone: Germline and junction disagree at one end, which may indicate a read error. The J gene is TRBJ2-5, the V gene TRBV7-7; 7 positions match TRBD1. Germline lookup yields CDR1 SSHAT and CDR2 FNYEAQ (reference sequence). The CDR3 spans 15 residues. For the CDR3, the DNA is TGTGCTAGCAGCCCCTACCGACAGGGAATGGAGACCCAGTACTTC. Protein product: CASSPYRQGMETQYF.

This chain connects TRBV28 to TRBJ2-7, with D perhaps TRBD2 (6 bases). The V gene's germline CDR1 is MDHEN and CDR2 SYDVKM. Trimming took off 5 bases at V and 3 bases at J, with 17 bases between the two ends. The CDR3 length is 15 residues. The CDR3 region has the DNA TGTGCCAGCAGTCCCCCGGGAGCAGGTCACTACGAGCAGTACTTC. Translating it yields CASSPPGAGHYEQYF.

CDR3: CASSMDRRYGYTF. Written as DNA, the CDR3 is TGTGCCAGCAGTATGGACAGGCGCTATGGCTACACCTTC. V usage is TRBV6-5 and J usage is TRBJ1-2, with TRBD1 matching 7 bases. CDR1 MNHEY and CDR2 SVGAGI come from the germline V gene. CDR3 length: 13 residues. V shed 5 bases and J 4 bases; nucleotides not matched to a gene: 4.

This sequence joins TRBV27 and TRBJ2-7; no firm D call. The V and J ends lost 4 bases and 2 bases respectively, with 3 bases between them. Per germline, CDR1 MNHEY and CDR2 SMNVEV (reference sequence). The CDR3 loop spans 11 amino acids. CDR3 amino acids: CASSSAYEQYF. DNA for the CDR3: TGTGCCAGCAGTTCGGCCTACGAGCAGTACTTC.

This clone has a handful of counts. The chain couples TRBV29-1 to TRBJ1-1, with 7 bases fitting TRBD1. Germline V gene sequence: CDR1 SQVTM, CDR2 ANQGSEA. This CDR3 is built from 14 residues. Trimming cost V 6 bases and J 1 base; bases outside gene matches: 8. The chain's CDR3 is CSVEMGQPNTEAFF. CDR3 nucleotides: TGCAGCGTAGAAATGGGACAGCCGAACACTGAAGCTTTCTTT.

The V gene is TRBV19, the J gene TRBJ2-7, with D perhaps matching TRBD2 (5 bases). V was pared by 5 bases and J by 7 bases, with 21 bases between. Germline V gene sequence: CDR1 LNHDA, CDR2 SQIVND (reference sequence). The CDR3 has 15 amino acids. CDR3 sequence (DNA): TGTGCCAGTAGTGGAGCCGCTGGGCTATGGGAGGAGCAGTACTTC. Its translation: CASSGAAGLWEEQYF.

The gene calls are TRBV7-2 and TRBJ1-1; 7 positions match TRBD1. The trim removed 3 bases at V and 7 bases at J, leaving 11 bases unmatched. The CDR3 loop spans 15 amino acids. CDR1 and CDR2 from the germline V gene are SGHTA and FQGNSA. The CDR3 DNA sequence: TGTGCCAGCAGCTTTGGAGGGGGCGCCGGGGATGAAGCTTTCTTT. Translation: CASSFGGGAGDEAFF.

The chain is built from TRBV7-9 and TRBJ2-1, with TRBD2 as a possible D gene (6 bases). CDR3 length: 14 residues. With 2 bases removed from V and 8 bases from J, the gap between germline ends came to 13 bases. The germline CDR1 and CDR2 sequences are SEHNR and FQNEAQ (reference sequence). CDR3 loop: CASSLTGRGYEQFF. The CDR3 DNA reads as TGTGCCAGCAGCTTAACAGGCCGGGGGTATGAGCAGTTCTTC.

The chain recombines TRBV29-1 with TRBJ2-3; tentative D call: TRBD1 (6 bases). Trimming took off 4 bases at V and 1 base at J, with 12 bases between the two ends. The V gene's germline CDR1 is SQVTM and CDR2 ANQGSEA. The CDR3 contains 14 residues. Written as DNA, the CDR3 is TGCAGCGTTGCAGGGGATTGGGGCACAGATACGCAGTATTTT. Encoded protein: CSVAGDWGTDTQYF.

The sample holds a few counts of this clone. The CDR3 loop is CASSYRGGTGELFF. The DNA of the CDR3 is TGTGCCAGCAGTTACAGGGGTGGCACCGGGGAGCTGTTTTTT. V is TRBV2 and J is TRBJ2-2; 7 bases align to TRBD1. Germline V CDR1 and CDR2: SNHLY, FYNNEI. The CDR3 length is 14 residues. The V and J ends lost 5 bases and 4 bases, in that order; junction bases with no gene match: 4. Full variable domain (rest looked up from reference TRBV2 and TRBJ2-2): EPEVTQTPSHQVTQMGQEVILRCVPISNHLYFYWYRQILGQKVEFLVSFYNNEISEKSEIFDDQFSVERPDGSNFTLKIRSTKLEDSAMYFCASSYRGGTGELFFGEGSRLTVL.

This sequence joins TRBV6-4 and TRBJ1-1, with 7 bases aligning to TRBD1. The V and J ends lost 6 bases and 0 bases, in that order; junction bases with no gene match: 4. The length of the CDR3 is 14 residues. Germline CDR1 is MRHNA and CDR2 is SNTAGT. The CDR3 nucleotides read TGTGCCAGCAGCCGGGACAGAATGAACACTGAAGCTTTCTTT. Amino acid sequence: CASSRDRMNTEAFF.